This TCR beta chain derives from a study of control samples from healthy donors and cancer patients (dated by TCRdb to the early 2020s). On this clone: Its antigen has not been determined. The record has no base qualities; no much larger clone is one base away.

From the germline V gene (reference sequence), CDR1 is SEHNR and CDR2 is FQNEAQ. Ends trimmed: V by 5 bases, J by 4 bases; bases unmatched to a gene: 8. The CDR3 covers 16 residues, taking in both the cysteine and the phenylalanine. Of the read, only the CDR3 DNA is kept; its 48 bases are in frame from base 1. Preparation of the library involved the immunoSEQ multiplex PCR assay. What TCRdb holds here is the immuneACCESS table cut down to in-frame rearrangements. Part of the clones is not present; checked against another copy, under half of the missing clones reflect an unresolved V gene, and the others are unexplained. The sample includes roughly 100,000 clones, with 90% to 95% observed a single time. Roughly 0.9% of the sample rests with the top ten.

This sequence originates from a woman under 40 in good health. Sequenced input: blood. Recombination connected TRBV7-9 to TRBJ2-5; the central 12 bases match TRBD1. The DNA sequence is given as TGTGCCAGCAGCCCCCGGGACAGGGGGCAGGGAGAGACCCAGTACTTC. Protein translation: CASSPRDRGQGETQYF.